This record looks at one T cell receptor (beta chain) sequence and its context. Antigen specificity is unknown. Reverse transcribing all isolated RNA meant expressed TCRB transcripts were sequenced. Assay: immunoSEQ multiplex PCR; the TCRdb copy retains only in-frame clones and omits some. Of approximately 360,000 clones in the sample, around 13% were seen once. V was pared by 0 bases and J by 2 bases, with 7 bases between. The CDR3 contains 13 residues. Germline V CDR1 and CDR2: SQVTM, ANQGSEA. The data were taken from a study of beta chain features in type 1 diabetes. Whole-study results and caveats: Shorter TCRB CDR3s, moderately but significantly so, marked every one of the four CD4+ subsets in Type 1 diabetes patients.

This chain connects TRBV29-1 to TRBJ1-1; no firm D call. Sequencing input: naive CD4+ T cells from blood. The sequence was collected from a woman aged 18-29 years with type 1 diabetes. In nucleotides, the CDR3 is TGCAGCGTTGAAGAGTGGGCCAACACTGAAGCTTTCTTT. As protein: CSVEEWANTEAFF.